These T cell receptor beta chains were read from a single sample in a study of blood T cell repertoires in COVID-19. TCRdb's copy holds only in-frame clones and misses some; the assay was immunoSEQ multiplex PCR. This sample yields approximately 300,000 clones, of which approximately 91% are seen a single time; 4.5% to 6.5% belongs to the top ten. Sequenced sample: PBMCs or T cells enriched from blood (not recorded which). Receptors originate from a man in his fifties or sixties who had recovered from COVID-19. Both conserved end residues are part of each CDR3. The order of the fields is clone size, D gene, J gene, V gene, CDR3 protein, CDR3 DNA. A D gene is named only where the DNA matches it firmly. Not every row has a clone size; where given, it reads once, few, many or a size class.

.	TRBD1	TRBJ1-1	TRBV29-1	CSVDWQGALNTEAFF	TGCAGCGTTGACTGGCAGGGGGCCCTGAACACTGAAGCTTTCTTT
.	.	TRBJ2-2	TRBV5-4	CASSLDYQNTGELFF	TGTGCCAGCAGCTTGGACTACCAGAACACCGGGGAGCTGTTTTTT
.	TRBD1	TRBJ2-1	TRBV4-1	CASSQVGTAYNEQFF	TGCGCCAGCAGCCAAGTTGGGACAGCGTACAATGAGCAGTTCTTC
.	.	TRBJ2-7	TRBV28	CASGKGLYEQYF	TGTGCCAGCGGTAAAGGACTCTACGAGCAGTACTTC
.	TRBD1	TRBJ2-6	TRBV19	CASSWGTGSPTGANVLTF	TGTGCCAGTAGTTGGGGGACAGGGTCCCCCACTGGGGCCAACGTCCTGACTTTC
.	.	TRBJ2-5	TRBV30	CAWSVRRSGRGQETQYF	TGTGCCTGGAGTGTACGAAGGAGCGGGCGGGGCCAAGAGACCCAGTACTTC
.	.	TRBJ1-4	TRBV5-1	CASKRNVATNEKLFF	TGCGCCAGCAAGCGCAATGTTGCAACTAATGAAAAACTGTTTTTT
.	.	TRBJ1-1	TRBV4-1	CASRRGTGSTEAFF	TGCGCCAGCCGTCGGGGCACAGGGAGTACTGAAGCTTTCTTT
.	TRBD1	TRBJ1-6	TRBV19	CASSVSIPGQLYNSPLHF	TGTGCCAGTAGTGTCTCCATCCCGGGACAGCTATATAATTCACCCCTCCACTTT
.	TRBD1	TRBJ1-5	TRBV19	CASSALGQGVFNQPQHF	TGTGCCAGTAGTGCCCTCGGACAGGGTGTCTTTAACCAGCCCCAGCATTTT
few	TRBD2	TRBJ2-1	TRBV10-3	CAISGGLAAGEQFF	TGTGCCATCAGTGGGGGTCTAGCGGCAGGAGAGCAGTTCTTC
.	TRBD1	TRBJ2-7	TRBV18	CASSPPDRVGEQYF	TGTGCCAGCTCACCTCCCGACAGGGTGGGGGAGCAGTACTTC
.	TRBD2	TRBJ2-6	TRBV3-1/TRBV3-2	CASSPGLPDSGANVLTF	TGTGCCAGCAGCCCGGGACTACCTGACTCTGGGGCCAACGTCCTGACTTTC
.	TRBD2	TRBJ2-3	TRBV3-1/TRBV3-2	CASSQRREDTQYF	TGTGCCAGCAGCCAACGGCGGGAGGATACGCAGTATTTT
.	TRBD1	TRBJ1-5	TRBV5-1	CASSSGQDYQPQHF	TGCGCCAGCAGCTCCGGACAGGATTATCAGCCCCAGCATTTT
.	.	TRBJ2-3	TRBV5-1	CASSLGLVQDTQYF	TGCGCCAGCAGCTTGGGACTAGTCCAAGATACGCAGTATTTT
.	.	TRBJ2-1	TRBV9	CASSPITGYNEQFF	TGTGCCAGCAGCCCGATTACGGGGTACAATGAGCAGTTCTTC
once	.	TRBJ2-6	TRBV21-1	CASSKDCGRPNRLSGANVLTF	TGTGCCAGCAGCAAAGATTGCGGGAGGCCCAACCGCCTCTCTGGGGCCAACGTCCTGACTTTC